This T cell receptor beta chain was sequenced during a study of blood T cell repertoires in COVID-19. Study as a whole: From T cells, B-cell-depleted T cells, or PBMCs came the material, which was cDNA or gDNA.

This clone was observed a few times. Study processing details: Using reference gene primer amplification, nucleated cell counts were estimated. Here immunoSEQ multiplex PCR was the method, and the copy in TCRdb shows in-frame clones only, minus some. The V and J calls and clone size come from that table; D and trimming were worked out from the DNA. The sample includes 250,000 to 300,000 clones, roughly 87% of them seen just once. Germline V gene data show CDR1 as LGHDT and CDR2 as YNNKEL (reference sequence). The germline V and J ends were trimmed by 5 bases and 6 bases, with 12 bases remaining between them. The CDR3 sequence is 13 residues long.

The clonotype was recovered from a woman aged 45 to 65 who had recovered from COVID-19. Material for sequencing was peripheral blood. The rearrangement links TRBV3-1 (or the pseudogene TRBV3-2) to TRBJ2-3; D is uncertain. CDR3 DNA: TGTGCCAGCAGCTTCCGAGGCTCGGATACGCAGTATTTT. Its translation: CASSFRGSDTQYF.